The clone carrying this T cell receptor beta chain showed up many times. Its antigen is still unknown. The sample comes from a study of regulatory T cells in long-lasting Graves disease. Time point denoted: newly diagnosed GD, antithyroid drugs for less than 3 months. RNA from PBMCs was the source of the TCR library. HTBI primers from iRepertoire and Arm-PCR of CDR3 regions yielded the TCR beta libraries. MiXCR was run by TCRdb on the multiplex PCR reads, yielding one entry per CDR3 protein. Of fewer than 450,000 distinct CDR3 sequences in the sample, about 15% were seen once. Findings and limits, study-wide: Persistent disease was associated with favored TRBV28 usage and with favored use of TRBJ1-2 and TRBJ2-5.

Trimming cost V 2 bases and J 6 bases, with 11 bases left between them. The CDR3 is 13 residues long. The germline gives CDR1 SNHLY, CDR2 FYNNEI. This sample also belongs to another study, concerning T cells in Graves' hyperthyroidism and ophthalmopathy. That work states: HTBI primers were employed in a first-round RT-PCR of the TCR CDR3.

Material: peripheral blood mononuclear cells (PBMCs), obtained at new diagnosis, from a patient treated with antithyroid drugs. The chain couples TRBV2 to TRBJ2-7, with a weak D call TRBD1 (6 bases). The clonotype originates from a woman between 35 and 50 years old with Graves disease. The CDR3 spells CASSEPGTIEQYF. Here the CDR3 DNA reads TGTGCCAGCAGTGAACCCGGGACAATCGAGCAGTACTTC.